The rows below give T cell receptor beta chains drawn from one sample of a study of T cells in localized non-small cell lung cancer. This table comes from immunoSEQ multiplex PCR, and its TCRdb copy is limited to in-frame clones, with some not included. The table records 20,000 to 25,000 clones, roughly 80% of them present only once. The sequences come from peripheral blood, collected before any cancer treatment. The receptors were gathered from a man between 40 and 70 years old with stage I lung adenocarcinoma. Each CDR3 is given with its conserved first and last residue. The D gene is left open where the match is weak. Part of the rows lack a size; the others show once, few, many or a class for expanded clones.

d_call	v_call	clone_size	j_call	cdr3_aa	cdr3_nt
NA	TRBV4-3	NA	TRBJ1-2	CASSHTTGTRYGYTF	TGCGCCAGCAGCCATACCACCGGGACACGCTATGGCTACACCTTC
NA	TRBV4-1	NA	TRBJ1-5	CASSQGGFSNQPQHF	TGCGCCAGCAGCCAAGGTGGGTTTAGCAATCAGCCCCAGCATTTT
NA	TRBV20-1	NA	TRBJ1-5	CSATDQPQHF	TGCAGTGCCACCGATCAGCCCCAGCATTTT
TRBD2	TRBV28	NA	TRBJ2-5	CASSLLGEGQAGETQYF	TGTGCCAGCAGTTTATTGGGGGAGGGCCAGGCGGGCGAGACCCAGTACTTC
NA	TRBV4-1	NA	TRBJ1-5	CASRYDIVSNQPQHF	TGCGCCAGCAGATATGACATAGTTTCCAATCAGCCCCAGCATTTT
TRBD1	TRBV10-3	NA	TRBJ2-7	CAIRMGQGLYEQYF	TGTGCCATCAGGATGGGACAGGGACTTTACGAGCAGTACTTC
TRBD1	TRBV28	few	TRBJ1-3	CASRSDRVSGNTIYF	TGTGCCAGCAGATCCGACAGGGTCTCTGGAAACACCATATATTTT
NA	TRBV20-1	few	TRBJ1-1	CSARIGEPAFF	TGCAGTGCTAGAATCGGTGAGCCAGCTTTCTTT
NA	TRBV2	NA	TRBJ1-2	CASSPLVGEANYGYTF	TGTGCCAGCAGCCCCCTGGTGGGCGAAGCTAACTATGGCTACACCTTC
NA	TRBV28	NA	TRBJ1-5	CASGDDLRTQHF	TGTGCCAGCGGAGACGACCTTCGAACCCAGCATTTT
NA	TRBV11-3	NA	TRBJ1-1	CASSFRNAGNTEAFF	TGTGCCAGCAGCTTCCGAAACGCAGGGAACACTGAAGCTTTCTTT
TRBD1	TRBV28	NA	TRBJ1-2	CASSFGQGVYGYTF	TGTGCCAGCAGTTTTGGACAGGGGGTCTATGGCTACACCTTC
NA	TRBV28	NA	TRBJ1-2	CASSLAGPPFYGYTF	TGTGCCAGCAGTTTAGCGGGCCCACCCTTCTATGGCTACACCTTC
NA	TRBV29-1	NA	TRBJ1-2	CSVLQGSF	TGCAGCGTGCTTCAAGGATCCTTC
NA	TRBV14	NA	TRBJ2-2	CASSQFGSLENTGELFF	TGTGCCAGCAGCCAATTTGGCAGTCTCGAAAACACCGGGGAGCTGTTTTTT
TRBD2	TRBV19	NA	TRBJ2-1	CASSLLAGHYNEQFF	TGTGCCAGTAGCTTACTAGCGGGCCACTACAATGAGCAGTTCTTC
NA	TRBV15	NA	TRBJ2-7	CATSRVASSYEQYF	TGTGCCACCAGCAGAGTCGCCAGCTCCTACGAGCAGTACTTC
NA	TRBV28	NA	TRBJ2-2	CASSLWLAATGELFF	TGTGCCAGCAGTTTATGGTTAGCCGCCACCGGGGAGCTGTTTTTT
NA	TRBV5-1	NA	TRBJ2-5	CASSLGFQETQYF	TGCGCCAGCAGCTTGGGGTTTCAAGAGACCCAGTACTTC
NA	TRBV9	NA	TRBJ1-6	CASSVSSSYNSPLHF	TGTGCCAGCAGCGTATCCAGCTCCTATAATTCACCCCTCCACTTT
TRBD1	TRBV6-6	NA	TRBJ1-6	CASRPGQENSPLHF	TGTGCCAGCAGGCCGGGACAGGAGAATTCACCCCTCCACTTT
TRBD1	TRBV10-3	NA	TRBJ1-3	CAISLTGRGNTIYF	TGTGCCATCAGTTTGACAGGGAGGGGAAACACCATATATTTT
NA	TRBV6-1	NA	TRBJ2-3	CASSEMWGATDTQYF	TGTGCCAGCAGTGAGATGTGGGGGGCTACAGATACGCAGTATTTT
TRBD1	TRBV7-8	NA	TRBJ1-3	CASSSRTGSGNTIYF	TGTGCCAGCAGCTCTAGGACAGGGAGCGGAAACACCATATATTTT
TRBD1	TRBV2	few	TRBJ1-3	CASRRDRDGNTIYF	TGTGCCAGCAGGCGAGACAGGGATGGAAACACCATATATTTT
TRBD1	TRBV7-2	NA	TRBJ2-1	CASSLGQFGRGTYNEQFF	TGTGCCAGCAGCTTAGGGCAATTTGGCAGGGGGACCTACAATGAGCAGTTCTTC
NA	TRBV9	NA	TRBJ2-3	CASSDVVYAPDTQYF	TGTGCCAGCAGCGACGTAGTGTATGCCCCAGATACGCAGTATTTT
NA	TRBV4-1	NA	TRBJ2-7	CASSQGASYEQYF	TGCGCCAGCAGCCAAGGGGCTTCCTACGAGCAGTACTTC
NA	TRBV19	NA	TRBJ2-7	CASSRAPDSYEQYF	TGTGCCAGTAGTAGGGCTCCGGACTCCTACGAGCAGTACTTC
NA	TRBV7-6	NA	TRBJ2-5	CASSLETSGAQYF	TGTGCCAGCAGCTTAGAAACCTCTGGGGCCCAGTACTTC
NA	TRBV6-1	NA	TRBJ2-7	CASSLAGTYEQYF	TGTGCCAGCAGTCTTGCAGGGACCTACGAGCAGTACTTC
NA	TRBV19	NA	TRBJ1-5	CASSMPTMGQPQHF	TGTGCCAGTAGTATGCCCACCATGGGTCAGCCCCAGCATTTT
NA	TRBV6-6	NA	TRBJ2-7	CATHREHEQYF	TGTGCCACCCACAGGGAGCACGAGCAGTACTTC
TRBD2	TRBV7-3	once	TRBJ2-1	CASSETSGRAEQFF	TGTGCCAGCAGCGAGACTAGCGGGAGAGCTGAGCAGTTCTTC
NA	TRBV4-1	once	TRBJ2-1	CASSPRTLGRVKGPKQFF	TGCGCCAGCAGCCCACGGACATTGGGAAGAGTCAAGGGGCCGAAGCAGTTCTTC
TRBD2	TRBV2	NA	TRBJ2-3	CASAIAGEGPDTQYF	TGTGCCAGCGCCATAGCGGGAGAGGGCCCAGATACGCAGTATTTT
NA	TRBV11-2	NA	TRBJ2-2	CASSLRLGGELFF	TGTGCCAGCAGCCTCCGACTCGGAGGGGAGCTGTTTTTT
NA	TRBV18	once	TRBJ2-7	CASSPQRESSSYEQYF	TGTGCCAGCTCACCACAAAGGGAGAGTAGCTCCTACGAGCAGTACTTC
NA	TRBV2	NA	TRBJ2-5	CASNGPFMETQYF	TGTGCCAGCAATGGCCCCTTTATGGAGACCCAGTACTTC
NA	TRBV9	NA	TRBJ2-5	CASSLGPGDLGTQYF	TGTGCCAGCAGCCTAGGACCTGGGGACCTAGGGACCCAGTACTTC
NA	TRBV6-6	NA	TRBJ1-2	CASSYRDTSYGYTF	TGTGCCAGCAGTTACCGGGACACTTCTTATGGCTACACCTTC
NA	TRBV10-1	once	TRBJ2-3	CASSGYGTDTQYF	TGCGCCAGCAGTGGATATGGCACAGATACGCAGTATTTT
TRBD1	TRBV2	NA	TRBJ2-2	CASSPQGVSNTGELFF	TGTGCCAGCAGCCCACAGGGGGTCTCGAACACCGGGGAGCTGTTTTTT
TRBD1	TRBV23-1	NA	TRBJ2-3	CASRATDGTAITDTQYF	TGCGCCAGCAGGGCTACAGATGGGACAGCGATCACAGATACGCAGTATTTT
NA	TRBV9	few	TRBJ1-2	CASSVEGHSYGYTF	TGTGCCAGCAGCGTAGAGGGACACAGCTATGGCTACACCTTC
NA	TRBV19	NA	TRBJ2-7	CASSMGAREQYF	TGTGCCAGTAGTATGGGGGCGCGCGAGCAGTACTTC
NA	TRBV4-2	few	TRBJ2-1	CASSQEPPMGPRGNEQFF	TGTGCCAGCAGCCAAGAGCCACCTATGGGGCCAAGGGGCAATGAGCAGTTCTTC
NA	TRBV7-9	once	TRBJ2-7	CASSPLGLGASYEQYF	TGTGCCAGCAGTCCCCTCGGGTTGGGGGCGTCCTACGAGCAGTACTTC
NA	TRBV7-8	NA	TRBJ2-5	CASTVSGFGTQETQYF	TGTGCCAGCACCGTAAGTGGCTTCGGGACGCAAGAGACCCAGTACTTC